This T cell receptor beta chain was documented in a study of CD8+ T cells in alopecia areata. Reverse transcription of extracted RNA yielded cDNA, which provided the sequencing template. The repertoire was sequenced with immunoSEQ multiplex PCR; TCRdb's copy has only in-frame clones and lacks some. In the table there are some 200,000 clones, 58% of which are singletons. Treatment defined: oral pan-JAK inhibitor, 5-10 mg twice daily. Germline loops: CDR1 SEHNR, CDR2 FQNEAQ (reference sequence). The CDR3 is 14 residues long. With 5 bases removed from V and 3 bases from J, the gap between germline ends came to 10 bases.

This TCR derives from a human donor with alopecia areata. The material was CD4+ T cells sorted from blood, obtained at week 24, from a patient treated with tofacitinib. The chain combines TRBV7-9 with TRBJ2-2; the D call may be TRBD1 or TRBD2 (5 bases each). The CDR3 DNA reads as TGTGCCAGCAGCCCCGGGACGGACACCGGGGAGCTGTTTTTT. Encoded protein: CASSPGTDTGELFF. Supplemented by reference TRBV7-9 and TRBJ2-2, the full variable domain reads DTGVSQNPRHKITKRGQNVTFRCDPISEHNRLYWYRQTLGQGPEFLTYFQNEAQLEKSRLLSDRFSAERPKGSFSTLEIQRTEQGDSAMYLCASSPGTDTGELFFGEGSRLTVL.